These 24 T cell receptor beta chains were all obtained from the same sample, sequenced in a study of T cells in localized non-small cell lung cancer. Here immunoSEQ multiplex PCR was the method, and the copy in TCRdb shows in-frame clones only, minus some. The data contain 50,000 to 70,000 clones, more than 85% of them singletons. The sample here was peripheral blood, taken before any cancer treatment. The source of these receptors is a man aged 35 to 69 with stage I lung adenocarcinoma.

CDR3 amino acids: CAWSSGPWPGELFF. The CDR3 region has the DNA TGTGCCTGGAGTTCGGGTCCCTGGCCCGGGGAGCTGTTTTTT. The V and J genes are TRBV30 and TRBJ2-2, with unresolved D. Trimming cost V 2 bases and J 6 bases, with 13 bases left between them. Germline CDR1 and CDR2: GTSNPN and SVGIG (reference sequence). CDR3 length equals 14 residues.

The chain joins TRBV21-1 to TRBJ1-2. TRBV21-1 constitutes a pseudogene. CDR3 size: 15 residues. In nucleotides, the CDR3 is TGTGCCAGCAGCAAAGATCGGGCCTGCCACGAAGGCTACACCTTC. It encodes CASSKDRACHEGYTF.

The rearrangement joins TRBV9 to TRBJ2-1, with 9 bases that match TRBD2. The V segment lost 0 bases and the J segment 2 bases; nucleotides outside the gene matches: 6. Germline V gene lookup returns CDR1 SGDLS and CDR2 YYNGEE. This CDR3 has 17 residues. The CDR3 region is CASSVGASGVPYNEQFF. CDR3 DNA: TGTGCCAGCAGCGTAGGGGCTAGCGGGGTTCCCTACAATGAGCAGTTCTTC.

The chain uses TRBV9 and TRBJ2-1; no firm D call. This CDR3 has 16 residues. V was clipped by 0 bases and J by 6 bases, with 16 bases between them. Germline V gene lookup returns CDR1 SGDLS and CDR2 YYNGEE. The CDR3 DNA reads TGTGCCAGCAGCGTAGATTGGGCTACTCGTATCAATGAGCAGTTCTTC. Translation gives CASSVDWATRINEQFF.

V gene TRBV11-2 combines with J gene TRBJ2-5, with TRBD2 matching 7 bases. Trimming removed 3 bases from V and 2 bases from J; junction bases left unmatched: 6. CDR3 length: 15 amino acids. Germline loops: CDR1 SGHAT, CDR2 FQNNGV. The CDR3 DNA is TGTGCCAGCAGCTTGGGGCTAGCGGAACAAGAGACCCAGTACTTC. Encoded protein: CASSLGLAEQETQYF.

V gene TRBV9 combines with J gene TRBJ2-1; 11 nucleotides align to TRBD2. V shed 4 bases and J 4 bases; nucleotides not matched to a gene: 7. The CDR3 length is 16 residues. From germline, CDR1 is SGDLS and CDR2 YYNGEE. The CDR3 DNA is TGTGCCAGCAGCTCTCCCGGGACTAGCGGTTACAATGAGCAGTTCTTC. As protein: CASSSPGTSGYNEQFF.

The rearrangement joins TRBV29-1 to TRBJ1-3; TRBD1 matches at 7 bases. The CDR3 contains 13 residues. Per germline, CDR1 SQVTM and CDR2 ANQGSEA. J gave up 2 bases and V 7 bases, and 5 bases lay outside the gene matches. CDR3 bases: TGCAGCGGGGTCACAGGGGCTGGAAACACCATATATTTT. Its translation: CSGVTGAGNTIYF.

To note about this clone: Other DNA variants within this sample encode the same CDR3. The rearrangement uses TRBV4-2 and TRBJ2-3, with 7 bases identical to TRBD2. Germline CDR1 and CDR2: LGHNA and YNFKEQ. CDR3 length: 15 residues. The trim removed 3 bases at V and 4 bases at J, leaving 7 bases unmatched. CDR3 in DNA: TGTGCCAGCAGCCAGGCGGGTGGGGGGGCAGATACGCAGTATTTT. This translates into CASSQAGGGADTQYF.

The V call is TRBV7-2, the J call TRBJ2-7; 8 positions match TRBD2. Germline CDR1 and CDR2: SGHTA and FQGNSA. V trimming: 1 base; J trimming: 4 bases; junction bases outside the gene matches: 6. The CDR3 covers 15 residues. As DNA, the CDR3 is TGTGCCAGCAGCTTAGAGGCTAGCGGGTATTACGAGCAGTACTTC. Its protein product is CASSLEASGYYEQYF.

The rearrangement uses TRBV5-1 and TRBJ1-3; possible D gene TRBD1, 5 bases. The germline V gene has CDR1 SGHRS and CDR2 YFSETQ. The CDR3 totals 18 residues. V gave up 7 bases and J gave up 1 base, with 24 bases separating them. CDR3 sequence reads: CASHPRVQLRGSGNTIYF. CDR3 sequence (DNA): TGCGCCAGCCACCCTAGGGTTCAATTAAGGGGATCTGGAAACACCATATATTTT.

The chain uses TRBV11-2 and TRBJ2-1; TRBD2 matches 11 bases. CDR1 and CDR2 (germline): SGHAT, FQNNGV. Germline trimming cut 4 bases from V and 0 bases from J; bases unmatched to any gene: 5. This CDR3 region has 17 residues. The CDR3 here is CASSSRGLAGSYNEQFF. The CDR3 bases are TGTGCCAGCAGCTCCCGCGGACTAGCGGGCTCCTACAATGAGCAGTTCTTC.

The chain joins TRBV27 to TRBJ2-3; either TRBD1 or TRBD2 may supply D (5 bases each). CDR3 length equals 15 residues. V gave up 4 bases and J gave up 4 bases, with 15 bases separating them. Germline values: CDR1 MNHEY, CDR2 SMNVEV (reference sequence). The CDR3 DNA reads TGTGCCAGCAGTTATCAGGGACGTCTCTCAGATACGCAGTATTTT. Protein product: CASSYQGRLSDTQYF.

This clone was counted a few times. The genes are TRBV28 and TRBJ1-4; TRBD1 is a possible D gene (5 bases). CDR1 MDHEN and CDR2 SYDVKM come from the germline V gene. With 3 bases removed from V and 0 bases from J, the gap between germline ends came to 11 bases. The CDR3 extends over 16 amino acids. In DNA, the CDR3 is TGTGCCAGCAGTTTTTTAGACAGCACAACTAATGAAAAACTGTTTTTT. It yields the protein CASSFLDSTTNEKLFF.

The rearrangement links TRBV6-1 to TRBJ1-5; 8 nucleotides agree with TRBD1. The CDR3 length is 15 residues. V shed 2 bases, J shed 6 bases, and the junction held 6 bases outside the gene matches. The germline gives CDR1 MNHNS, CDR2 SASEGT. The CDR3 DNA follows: TGTGCCAGCAGTGAACATACAGGGGGTGGTCAGCCCCAGCATTTT. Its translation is CASSEHTGGGQPQHF.

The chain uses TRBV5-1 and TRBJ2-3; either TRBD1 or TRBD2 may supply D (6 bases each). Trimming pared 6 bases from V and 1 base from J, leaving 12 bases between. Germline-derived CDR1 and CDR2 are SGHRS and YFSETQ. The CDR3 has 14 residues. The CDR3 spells CASTLGGGTDTQYF. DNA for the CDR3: TGCGCCAGCACGCTGGGGGGCGGCACAGATACGCAGTATTTT.

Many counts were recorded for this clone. The chain's CDR3 is CASTFSTNTGELFF. CDR3 sequence (DNA): TGTGCCAGCACTTTCTCCACGAACACCGGGGAGCTGTTTTTT. V is TRBV6-1 and J is TRBJ2-2; D unresolved. Germline V gene sequence: CDR1 MNHNS, CDR2 SASEGT. CDR3 length equals 14 residues. V lost 7 bases and J lost 0, with 9 bases in between.

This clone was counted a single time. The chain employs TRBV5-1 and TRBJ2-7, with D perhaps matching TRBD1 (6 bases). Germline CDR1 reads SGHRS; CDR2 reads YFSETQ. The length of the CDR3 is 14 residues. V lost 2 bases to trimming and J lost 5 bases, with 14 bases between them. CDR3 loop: CASSFGQGKDEQYF. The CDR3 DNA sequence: TGCGCCAGCAGCTTTGGGCAGGGGAAGGACGAGCAGTACTTC.

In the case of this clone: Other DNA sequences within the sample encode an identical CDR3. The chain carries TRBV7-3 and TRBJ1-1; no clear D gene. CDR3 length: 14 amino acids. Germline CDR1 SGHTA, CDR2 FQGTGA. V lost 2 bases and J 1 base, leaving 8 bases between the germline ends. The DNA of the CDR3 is TGTGCCAGCAGCTTAGGTCCAGGGAACACTGAAGCTTTCTTT. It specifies CASSLGPGNTEAFF.

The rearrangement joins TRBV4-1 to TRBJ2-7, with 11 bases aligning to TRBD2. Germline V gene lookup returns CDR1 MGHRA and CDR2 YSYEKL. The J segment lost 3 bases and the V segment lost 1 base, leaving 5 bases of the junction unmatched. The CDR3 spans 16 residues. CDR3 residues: CASSQARTSGRYEQYF. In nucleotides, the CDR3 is TGCGCCAGCAGCCAAGCCAGGACTAGCGGGCGCTACGAGCAGTACTTC.

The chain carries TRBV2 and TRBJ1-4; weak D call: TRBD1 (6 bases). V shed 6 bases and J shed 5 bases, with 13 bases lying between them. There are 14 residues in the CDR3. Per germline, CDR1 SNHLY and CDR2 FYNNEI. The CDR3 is CASSADTGNEKLFF. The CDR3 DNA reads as TGTGCCAGCAGCGCTGATACAGGGAATGAAAAACTGTTTTTT.

The CDR3 DNA reads as TGTGCCAGCAGCGTAGGTGCGGGAGCACCAGATACGCAGTATTTT. It encodes CASSVGAGAPDTQYF. The chain has TRBV9 and TRBJ2-3, with TRBD2 matching over 7 bases. With 0 bases clipped from V and 4 bases from J, the junction kept 5 bases outside the gene matches. The V gene's germline CDR1 is SGDLS and CDR2 YYNGEE. The CDR3 runs 15 residues. The variable domain in full, completed from reference TRBV9 and TRBJ2-3, reads DSGVTQTPKHLITATGQRVTLRCSPRSGDLSVYWYQQSLDQGLQFLIQYYNGEERAKGNILERFSAQQFPDLHSELNLSSLELGDSALYFCASSVGAGAPDTQYFGPGTRLTVL.

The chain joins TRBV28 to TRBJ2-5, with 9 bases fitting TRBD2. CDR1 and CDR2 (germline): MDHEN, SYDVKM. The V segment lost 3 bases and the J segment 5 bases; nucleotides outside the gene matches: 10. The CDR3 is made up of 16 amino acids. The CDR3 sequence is CASSLLVAGAGETQYF. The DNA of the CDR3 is TGTGCCAGCAGTTTGTTAGTAGCGGGAGCGGGGGAGACCCAGTACTTC.

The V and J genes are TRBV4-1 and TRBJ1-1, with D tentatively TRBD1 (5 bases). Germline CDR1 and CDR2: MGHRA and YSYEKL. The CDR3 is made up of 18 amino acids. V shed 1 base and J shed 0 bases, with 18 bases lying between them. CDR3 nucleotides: TGCGCCAGCAGCCAAGTTGGGCCCCGGGGCCCCATGAACACTGAAGCTTTCTTT. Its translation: CASSQVGPRGPMNTEAFF.

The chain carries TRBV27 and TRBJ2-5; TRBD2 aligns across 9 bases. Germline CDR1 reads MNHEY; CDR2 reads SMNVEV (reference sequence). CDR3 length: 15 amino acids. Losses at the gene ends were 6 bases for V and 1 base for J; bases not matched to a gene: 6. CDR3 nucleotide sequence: TGTGCCAGCAGAGACCGACTAGCGGTCCAAGAGACCCAGTACTTC. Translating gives CASRDRLAVQETQYF.